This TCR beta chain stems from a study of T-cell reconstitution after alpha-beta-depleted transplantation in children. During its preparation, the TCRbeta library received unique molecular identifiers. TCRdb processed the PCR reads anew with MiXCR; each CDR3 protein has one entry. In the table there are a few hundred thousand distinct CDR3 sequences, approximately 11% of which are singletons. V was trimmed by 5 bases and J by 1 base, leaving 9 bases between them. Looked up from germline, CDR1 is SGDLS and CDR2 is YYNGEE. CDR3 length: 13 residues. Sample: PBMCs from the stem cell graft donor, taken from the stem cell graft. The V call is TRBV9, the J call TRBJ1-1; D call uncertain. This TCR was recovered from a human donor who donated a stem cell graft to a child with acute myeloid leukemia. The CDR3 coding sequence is TGTGCCAGCAGGAACCCCGGGAACACTGAAGCTTTCTTT. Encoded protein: CASRNPGNTEAFF. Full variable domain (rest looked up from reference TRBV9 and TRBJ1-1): DSGVTQTPKHLITATGQRVTLRCSPRSGDLSVYWYQQSLDQGLQFLIQYYNGEERAKGNILERFSAQQFPDLHSELNLSSLELGDSALYFCASRNPGNTEAFFGQGTRLTVV.